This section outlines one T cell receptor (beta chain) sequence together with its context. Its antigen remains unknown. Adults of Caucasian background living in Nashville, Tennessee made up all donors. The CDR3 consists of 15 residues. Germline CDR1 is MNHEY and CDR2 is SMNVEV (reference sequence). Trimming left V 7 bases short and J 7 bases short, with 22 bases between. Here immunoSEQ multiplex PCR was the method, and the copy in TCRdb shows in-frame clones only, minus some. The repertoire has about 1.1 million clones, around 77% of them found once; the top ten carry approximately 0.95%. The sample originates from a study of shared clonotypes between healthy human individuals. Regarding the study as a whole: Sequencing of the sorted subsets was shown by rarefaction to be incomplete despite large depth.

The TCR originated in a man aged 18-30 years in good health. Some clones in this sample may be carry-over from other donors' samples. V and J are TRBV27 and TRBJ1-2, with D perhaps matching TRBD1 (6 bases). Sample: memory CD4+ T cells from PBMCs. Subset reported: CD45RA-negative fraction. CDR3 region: CASNPFQGRVAGYTF. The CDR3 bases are TGTGCCAGCAACCCCTTCCAGGGGCGGGTAGCTGGCTACACCTTC.